Listed below are T cell receptor beta chains from one sample, sequenced in a study of vaccination and CD4 T cells after COVID-19. TCRdb re-analysed the PCR reads in MiXCR, keeping a single row per CDR3 protein. The repertoire holds about 26,000 distinct CDR3 sequences, roughly 40% seen once, with more than 4.5% in the top ten. No antigen has been assigned to these receptors. Sequenced here: CD4+ T cells from blood, cultured in vitro, sampled about 7 months after SARS-CoV-2 vaccination. The source is a human donor who had recovered from COVID-19. Each CDR3 is given with its conserved first and last residue. A D gene is named only where the DNA matches it firmly. Size tells how often a clone was seen (once, few, many) or the class of an expanded clone, and some rows leave it out.

CDR3 protein: CAISSRETQYF
CDR3 DNA: TGTGCCATCAGCTCAAGGGAGACCCAGTACTTC
clone size: few
V gene: TRBV10-3
D gene: .
J gene: TRBJ2-5

CDR3 protein: CASSARTSGRGSNEQFF
CDR3 DNA: TGTGCCAGCAGTGCTCGGACTAGCGGGAGGGGGAGCAATGAGCAGTTCTTC
clone size: .
V gene: TRBV2
D gene: TRBD2
J gene: TRBJ2-1

CDR3 protein: CASRGGAYEQYF
CDR3 DNA: TGTGCCAGCAGGGGGGGGGCCTACGAGCAGTACTTC
clone size: .
V gene: TRBV2
D gene: TRBD2
J gene: TRBJ2-7

CDR3 protein: CATDDGRVQETQYF
CDR3 DNA: TGTGCCACCGACGATGGGCGCGTACAAGAGACCCAGTACTTC
clone size: .
V gene: TRBV6-1
D gene: .
J gene: TRBJ2-5

CDR3 protein: CASSPGTGDQPQHF
CDR3 DNA: TGTGCCAGCAGCCCAGGGACAGGGGATCAGCCCCAGCATTTT
clone size: .
V gene: TRBV7-8
D gene: TRBD1
J gene: TRBJ1-5

CDR3 protein: CASSQDFGDRGHEQYF
CDR3 DNA: TGTGCCAGCAGCCAAGATTTTGGGGACAGGGGCCACGAGCAGTACTTC
clone size: .
V gene: TRBV4-2
D gene: TRBD1
J gene: TRBJ2-7

CDR3 protein: CASSLVQTNTEAFF
CDR3 DNA: TGTGCCAGCAGTTTAGTTCAGACGAACACTGAAGCTTTCTTT
clone size: .
V gene: TRBV28
D gene: .
J gene: TRBJ1-1

CDR3 protein: CASSLTTSAETQYF
CDR3 DNA: TGTGCCAGCAGCCTCACGACTAGCGCAGAGACCCAGTACTTC
clone size: .
V gene: TRBV6-1
D gene: TRBD2
J gene: TRBJ2-5

CDR3 protein: CSASDRGYEQYF
CDR3 DNA: TGCAGTGCTAGTGACCGCGGGTACGAGCAGTACTTC
clone size: .
V gene: TRBV20-1
D gene: .
J gene: TRBJ2-7

CDR3 protein: CASSPRGTGSKNEQFF
CDR3 DNA: TGTGCCAGCAGCCCCAGGGGGACAGGGTCCAAGAATGAGCAGTTCTTC
clone size: few
V gene: TRBV7-2
D gene: TRBD1
J gene: TRBJ2-1

CDR3 protein: CASGWDSYGYTF
CDR3 DNA: TGTGCCAGCGGATGGGACAGCTATGGCTACACCTTC
clone size: .
V gene: TRBV2
D gene: TRBD1
J gene: TRBJ1-2

CDR3 protein: CSADTSGRGETQYF
CDR3 DNA: TGCAGTGCGGATACTAGCGGGAGGGGAGAGACCCAGTACTTC
clone size: few
V gene: TRBV20-1
D gene: TRBD2
J gene: TRBJ2-5

CDR3 protein: CAISESQSMGYTF
CDR3 DNA: TGTGCCATCAGTGAGTCACAGTCAATGGGCTACACCTTC
clone size: .
V gene: TRBV10-3
D gene: .
J gene: TRBJ1-2

CDR3 protein: CASSRDRASYTEAFF
CDR3 DNA: TGTGCCAGCAGCCGGGACAGGGCCAGCTACACTGAAGCTTTCTTT
clone size: .
V gene: TRBV12-3/TRBV12-4
D gene: TRBD1
J gene: TRBJ1-1

CDR3 protein: CAISESFAEQYF
CDR3 DNA: TGTGCCATCAGTGAGTCCTTTGCAGAGCAGTACTTC
clone size: .
V gene: TRBV10-3
D gene: .
J gene: TRBJ2-7

CDR3 protein: CSAVVITGNTEAFF
CDR3 DNA: TGCAGTGCTGTCGTTATTACGGGGAACACTGAAGCTTTCTTT
clone size: .
V gene: TRBV20-1
D gene: .
J gene: TRBJ1-1

CDR3 protein: CSARLWRDQNTGELFF
CDR3 DNA: TGCAGTGCTAGACTCTGGCGGGACCAGAACACCGGGGAGCTGTTTTTT
clone size: few
V gene: TRBV20-1
D gene: .
J gene: TRBJ2-2

CDR3 protein: CASHDRTTYEQYF
CDR3 DNA: TGTGCCAGCCACGACAGGACCACCTACGAGCAGTACTTC
clone size: .
V gene: TRBV6-1
D gene: .
J gene: TRBJ2-7

CDR3 protein: CSAPRDYPLEQYF
CDR3 DNA: TGCAGTGCCCCCCGGGACTACCCCCTCGAGCAGTACTTC
clone size: .
V gene: TRBV20-1
D gene: TRBD2
J gene: TRBJ2-7

CDR3 protein: CAISGGTSSYEQYF
CDR3 DNA: TGTGCCATCAGTGGTGGCACCAGCTCCTACGAGCAGTACTTC
clone size: .
V gene: TRBV10-3
D gene: .
J gene: TRBJ2-7

CDR3 protein: CATKGVGHGYTF
CDR3 DNA: TGTGCCACCAAGGGGGTGGGGCATGGCTACACCTTC
clone size: .
V gene: TRBV24-1
D gene: .
J gene: TRBJ1-2

CDR3 protein: CASSLGDGADTQYF
CDR3 DNA: TGTGCCAGCAGTTTAGGGGACGGCGCAGATACGCAGTATTTT
clone size: .
V gene: TRBV27
D gene: .
J gene: TRBJ2-3

CDR3 protein: CSARDRSRNEQFF
CDR3 DNA: TGCAGTGCCAGGGACAGATCCCGGAATGAGCAGTTCTTC
clone size: few
V gene: TRBV20-1
D gene: TRBD1
J gene: TRBJ2-1

CDR3 protein: CSARVGTLHF
CDR3 DNA: TGCAGTGCTAGGGTCGGGACCCTCCACTTT
clone size: .
V gene: TRBV20-1
D gene: .
J gene: TRBJ1-6

CDR3 protein: CASKSGDVHGYTF
CDR3 DNA: TGTGCCAGCAAATCGGGAGATGTACATGGCTACACCTTC
clone size: .
V gene: TRBV28
D gene: .
J gene: TRBJ1-2

CDR3 protein: CASIGFSGGFNEQFF
CDR3 DNA: TGTGCCAGTATCGGGTTTAGCGGGGGATTCAATGAGCAGTTCTTC
clone size: .
V gene: TRBV19
D gene: TRBD2
J gene: TRBJ2-1

CDR3 protein: CSALGGGDTEAFF
CDR3 DNA: TGCAGTGCCCTCGGTGGGGGAGACACTGAAGCTTTCTTT
clone size: few
V gene: TRBV20-1
D gene: .
J gene: TRBJ1-1